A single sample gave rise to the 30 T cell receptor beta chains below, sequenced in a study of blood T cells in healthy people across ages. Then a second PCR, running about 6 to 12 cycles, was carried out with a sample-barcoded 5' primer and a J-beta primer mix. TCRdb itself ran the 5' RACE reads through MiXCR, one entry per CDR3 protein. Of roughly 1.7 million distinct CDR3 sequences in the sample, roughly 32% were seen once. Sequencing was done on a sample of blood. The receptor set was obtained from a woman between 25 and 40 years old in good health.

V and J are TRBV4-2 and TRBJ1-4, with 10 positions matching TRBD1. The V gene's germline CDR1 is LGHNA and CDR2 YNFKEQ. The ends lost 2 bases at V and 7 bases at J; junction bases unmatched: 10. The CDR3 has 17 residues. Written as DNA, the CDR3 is TGTGCCAGCAGCCAAAGGCGGGGGACAGGGGAGGGTGAAAAACTGTTTTTT. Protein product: CASSQRRGTGEGEKLFF.

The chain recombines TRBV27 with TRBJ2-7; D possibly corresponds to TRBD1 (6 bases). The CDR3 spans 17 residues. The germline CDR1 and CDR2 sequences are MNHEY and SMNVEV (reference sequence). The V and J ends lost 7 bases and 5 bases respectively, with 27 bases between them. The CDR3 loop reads CASKGHTGPSKFDEQYF. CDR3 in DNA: TGTGCCAGCAAGGGCCACACAGGGCCTTCGAAGTTCGACGAGCAGTACTTC.

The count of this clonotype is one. CDR3 protein: CASSLAGGASQPQHF. Written as DNA, the CDR3 is TGCGCCAGCAGCTTGGCCGGCGGGGCAAGTCAGCCCCAGCATTTT. The chain has TRBV5-1 and TRBJ1-5; a possible D gene is TRBD1 (5 bases). This CDR3 is 15 amino acids long. Germline CDR1 SGHRS, CDR2 YFSETQ. V was clipped by 0 bases and J by 6 bases, with 13 bases between them.

In DNA, the CDR3 is TGCAGTACGGACAGGGCCGGGGAGCTGTTTTTT. This sequence encodes CSTDRAGELFF. This chain joins TRBV20-1 and TRBJ2-2; 8 bases line up with TRBD1. There are 11 residues in the CDR3. J was trimmed by 6 bases and V by 8 bases; bases with no gene match: 2. Germline assignment: CDR1 DFQATT and CDR2 SNEGSKA (reference sequence).

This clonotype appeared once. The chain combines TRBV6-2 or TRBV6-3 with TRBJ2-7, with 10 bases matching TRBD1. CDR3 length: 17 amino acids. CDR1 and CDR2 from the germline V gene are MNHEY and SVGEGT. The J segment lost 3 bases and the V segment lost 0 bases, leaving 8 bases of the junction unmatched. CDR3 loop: CASSYSVGTGAYYEQYF. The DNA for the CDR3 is TGTGCCAGCAGTTACTCGGTTGGGACAGGGGCGTACTACGAGCAGTACTTC.

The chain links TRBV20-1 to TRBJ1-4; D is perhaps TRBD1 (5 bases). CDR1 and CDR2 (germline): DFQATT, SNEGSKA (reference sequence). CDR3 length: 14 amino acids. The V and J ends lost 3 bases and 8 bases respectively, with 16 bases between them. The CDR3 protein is CSASRGVQLEKLFF. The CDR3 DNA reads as TGCAGTGCTAGTAGAGGGGTACAACTCGAAAAACTGTTTTTT.

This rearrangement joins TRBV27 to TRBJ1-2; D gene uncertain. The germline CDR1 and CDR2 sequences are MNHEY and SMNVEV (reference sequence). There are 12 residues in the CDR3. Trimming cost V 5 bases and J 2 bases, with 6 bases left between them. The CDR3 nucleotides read TGTGCCAGCAGTACAAAAAACTATGGCTACACCTTC. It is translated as CASSTKNYGYTF.

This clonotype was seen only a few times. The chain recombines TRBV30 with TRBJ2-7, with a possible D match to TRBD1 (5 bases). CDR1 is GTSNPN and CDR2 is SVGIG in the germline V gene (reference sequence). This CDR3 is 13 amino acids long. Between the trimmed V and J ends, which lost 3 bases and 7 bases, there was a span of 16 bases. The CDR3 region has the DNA TGTGCCTGGAGAGGTGACAGTCCCTTGGAGCAGTACTTC. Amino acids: CAWRGDSPLEQYF.

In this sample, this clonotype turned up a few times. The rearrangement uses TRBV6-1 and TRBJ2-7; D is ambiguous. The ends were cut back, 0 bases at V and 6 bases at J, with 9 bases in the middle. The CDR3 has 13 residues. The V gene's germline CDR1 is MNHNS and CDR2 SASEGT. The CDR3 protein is CASSEALWSEQYF. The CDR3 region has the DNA TGTGCCAGCAGTGAAGCGCTTTGGAGCGAGCAGTACTTC.

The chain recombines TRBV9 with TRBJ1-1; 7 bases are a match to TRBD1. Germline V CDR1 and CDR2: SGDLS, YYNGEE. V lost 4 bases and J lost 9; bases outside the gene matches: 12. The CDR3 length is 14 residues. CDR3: CASSPPGQVGKAFF. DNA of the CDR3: TGTGCCAGCAGCCCCCCCGGACAGGTCGGAAAAGCTTTCTTT. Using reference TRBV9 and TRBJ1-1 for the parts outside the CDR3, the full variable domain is DSGVTQTPKHLITATGQRVTLRCSPRSGDLSVYWYQQSLDQGLQFLIQYYNGEERAKGNILERFSAQQFPDLHSELNLSSLELGDSALYFCASSPPGQVGKAFFGQGTRLTVV.

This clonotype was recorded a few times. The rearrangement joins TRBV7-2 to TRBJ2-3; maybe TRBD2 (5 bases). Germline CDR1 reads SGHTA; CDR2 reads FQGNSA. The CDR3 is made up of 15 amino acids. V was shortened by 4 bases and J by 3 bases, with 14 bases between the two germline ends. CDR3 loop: CASSSGLRGTDTQYF. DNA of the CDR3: TGTGCCAGCAGCTCGGGCCTTAGAGGGACAGATACGCAGTATTTT. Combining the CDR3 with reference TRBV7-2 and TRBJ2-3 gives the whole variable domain GAGVSQSPSNKVTEKGKDVELRCDPISGHTALYWYRQSLGQGLEFLIYFQGNSAPDKSGLPSDRFSAERTGGSVSTLTIQRTQQEDSAVYLCASSSGLRGTDTQYFGPGTRLTVL.

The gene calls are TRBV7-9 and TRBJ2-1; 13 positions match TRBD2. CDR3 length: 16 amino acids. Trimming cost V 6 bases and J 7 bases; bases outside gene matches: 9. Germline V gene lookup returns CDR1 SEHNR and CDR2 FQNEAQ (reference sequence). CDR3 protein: CASSSAGTSGVNEQFF. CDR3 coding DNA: TGTGCCAGCAGTTCAGCTGGGACTAGCGGGGTTAATGAGCAGTTCTTC.

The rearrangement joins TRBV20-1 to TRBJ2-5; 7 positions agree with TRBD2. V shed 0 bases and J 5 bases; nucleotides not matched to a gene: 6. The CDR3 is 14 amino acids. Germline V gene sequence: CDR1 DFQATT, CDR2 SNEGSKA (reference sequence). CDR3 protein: CSARESLGGETQYF. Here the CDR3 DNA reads TGCAGTGCTAGAGAATCATTGGGGGGGGAGACCCAGTACTTC.

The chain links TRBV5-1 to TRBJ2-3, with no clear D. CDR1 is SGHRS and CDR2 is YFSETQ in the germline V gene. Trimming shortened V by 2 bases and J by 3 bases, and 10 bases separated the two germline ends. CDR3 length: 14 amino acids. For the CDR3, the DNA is TGCGCCAGCAGCTTAAATGGTCGTACAGATACGCAGTATTTT. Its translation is CASSLNGRTDTQYF.

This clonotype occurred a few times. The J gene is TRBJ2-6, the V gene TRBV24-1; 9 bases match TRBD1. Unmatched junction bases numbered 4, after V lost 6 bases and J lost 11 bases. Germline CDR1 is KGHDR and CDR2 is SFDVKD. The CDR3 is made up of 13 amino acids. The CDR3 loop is CATSPGQGDVLTF. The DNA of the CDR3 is TGTGCCACCAGTCCGGGACAGGGAGACGTCCTGACTTTC.

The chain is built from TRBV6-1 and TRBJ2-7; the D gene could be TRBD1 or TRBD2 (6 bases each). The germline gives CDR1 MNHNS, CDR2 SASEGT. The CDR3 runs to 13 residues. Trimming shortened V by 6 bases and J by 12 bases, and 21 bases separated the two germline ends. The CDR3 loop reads CASSPGHRGPWYF. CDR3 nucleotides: TGTGCCAGCAGCCCCGGGCACCGGGGGCCTTGGTACTTC.

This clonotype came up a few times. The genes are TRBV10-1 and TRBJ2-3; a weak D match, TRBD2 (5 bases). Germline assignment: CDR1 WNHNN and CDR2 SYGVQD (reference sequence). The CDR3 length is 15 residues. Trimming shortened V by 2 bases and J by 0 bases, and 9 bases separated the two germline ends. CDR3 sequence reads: CASSEERYSTDTQYF. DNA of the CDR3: TGCGCCAGCAGTGAGGAGCGGTATAGCACAGATACGCAGTATTTT.

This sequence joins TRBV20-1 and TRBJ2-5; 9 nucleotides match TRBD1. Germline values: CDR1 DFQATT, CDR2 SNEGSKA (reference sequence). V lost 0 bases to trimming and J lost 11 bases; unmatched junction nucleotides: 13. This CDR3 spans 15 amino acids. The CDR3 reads CSARDLGQGSAGQYF. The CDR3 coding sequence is TGCAGTGCTAGAGATCTGGGACAGGGTTCGGCCGGGCAGTACTTC.

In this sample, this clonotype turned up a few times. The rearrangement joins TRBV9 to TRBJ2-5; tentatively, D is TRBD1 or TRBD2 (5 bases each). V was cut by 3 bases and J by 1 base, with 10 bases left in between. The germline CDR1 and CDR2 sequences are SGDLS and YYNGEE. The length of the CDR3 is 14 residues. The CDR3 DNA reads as TGTGCCAGCAGCGAACAGAGGGGCCAAGAGACCCAGTACTTC. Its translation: CASSEQRGQETQYF.

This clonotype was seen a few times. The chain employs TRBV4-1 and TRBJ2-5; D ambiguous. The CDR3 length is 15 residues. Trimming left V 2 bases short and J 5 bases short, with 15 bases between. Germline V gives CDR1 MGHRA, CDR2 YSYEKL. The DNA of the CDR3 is TGCGCCAGCAGCCAAATGGATACAAGAGTGGAGACCCAGTACTTC. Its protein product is CASSQMDTRVETQYF.

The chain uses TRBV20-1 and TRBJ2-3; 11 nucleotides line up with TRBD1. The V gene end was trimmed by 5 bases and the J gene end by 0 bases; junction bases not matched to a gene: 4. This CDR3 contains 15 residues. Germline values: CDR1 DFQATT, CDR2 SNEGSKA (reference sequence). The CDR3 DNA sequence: TGCAGTGCTGGGGACAGGGGGAGGAGCACAGATACGCAGTATTTT. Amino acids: CSAGDRGRSTDTQYF.

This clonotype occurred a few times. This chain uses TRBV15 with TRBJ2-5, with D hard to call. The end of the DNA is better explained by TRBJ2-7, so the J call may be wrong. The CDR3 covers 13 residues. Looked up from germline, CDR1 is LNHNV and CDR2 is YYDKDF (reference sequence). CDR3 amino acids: CATSRETDPEQYF. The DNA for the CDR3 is TGTGCCACCAGCAGAGAAACAGATCCCGAGCAGTACTTC.

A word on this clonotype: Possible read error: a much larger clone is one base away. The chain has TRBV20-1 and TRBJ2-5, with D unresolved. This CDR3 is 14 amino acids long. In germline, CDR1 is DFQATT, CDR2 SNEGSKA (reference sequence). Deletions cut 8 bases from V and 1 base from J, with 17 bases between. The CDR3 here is CSTGFGQVQETQYF. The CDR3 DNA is TGCAGTACCGGCTTCGGCCAGGTCCAAGAGACCCAGTACTTC.

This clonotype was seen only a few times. The CDR3 loop reads CSVDSSGANVLTF. The CDR3 DNA is TGCAGCGTGGACAGCTCTGGGGCCAACGTCCTGACTTTC. The chain has TRBV29-1 and TRBJ2-6; D perhaps matches TRBD1 (6 bases). The length of the CDR3 is 13 residues. Germline CDR1 and CDR2: SQVTM and ANQGSEA. V shed 6 bases and J shed 0 bases, with 6 bases lying between them.

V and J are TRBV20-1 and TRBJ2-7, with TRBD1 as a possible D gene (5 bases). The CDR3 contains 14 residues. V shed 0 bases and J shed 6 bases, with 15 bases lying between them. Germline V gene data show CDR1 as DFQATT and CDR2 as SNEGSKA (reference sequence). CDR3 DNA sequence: TGCAGTGCTAGAGATGAGGCAGGGCTCCTCGAGCAGTACTTC. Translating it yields CSARDEAGLLEQYF.

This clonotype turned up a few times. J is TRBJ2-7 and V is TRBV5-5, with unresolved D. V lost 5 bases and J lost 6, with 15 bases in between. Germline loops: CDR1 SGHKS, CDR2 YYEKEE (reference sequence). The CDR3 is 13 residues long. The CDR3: CASSFLVSGEQYF. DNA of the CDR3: TGTGCCAGCAGTTTTCTAGTCTCGGGCGAGCAGTACTTC. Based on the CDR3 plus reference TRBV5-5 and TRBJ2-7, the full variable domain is DAGVTQSPTHLIKTRGQQVTLRCSPISGHKSVSWYQQVLGQGPQFIFQYYEKEERGRGNFPDRFSARQFPNYSSELNVNALLLGDSALYLCASSFLVSGEQYFGPGTRLTVT.

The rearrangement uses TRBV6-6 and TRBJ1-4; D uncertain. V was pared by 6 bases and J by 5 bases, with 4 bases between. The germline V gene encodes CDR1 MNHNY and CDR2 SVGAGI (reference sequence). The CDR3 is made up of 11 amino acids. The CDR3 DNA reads TGTGCCAGCAGAGGGAATGAAAAACTGTTTTTT. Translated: CASRGNEKLFF.

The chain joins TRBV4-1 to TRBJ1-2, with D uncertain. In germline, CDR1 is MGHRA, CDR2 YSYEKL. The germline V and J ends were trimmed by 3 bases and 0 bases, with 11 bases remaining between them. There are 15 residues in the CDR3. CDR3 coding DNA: TGCGCCAGCAGCCAGGAGAGGAGAACTAACTATGGCTACACCTTC. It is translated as CASSQERRTNYGYTF.

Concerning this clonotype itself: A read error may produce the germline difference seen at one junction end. The CDR3, as DNA: TGTGCCAGCTCGCCACTAGCGCCCTCCTACAATGAGCAGTTCTTC. Protein sequence: CASSPLAPSYNEQFF. The V gene is TRBV18, the J gene TRBJ2-1; 7 nucleotides agree with TRBD2. Germline lookup yields CDR1 KGHSH and CDR2 LQKENI. The CDR3 consists of 15 residues.

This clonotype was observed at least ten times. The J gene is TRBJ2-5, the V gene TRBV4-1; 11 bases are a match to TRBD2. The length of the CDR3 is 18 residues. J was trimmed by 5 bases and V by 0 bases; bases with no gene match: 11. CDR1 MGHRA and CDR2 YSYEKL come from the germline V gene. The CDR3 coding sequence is TGCGCCAGCAGCCAAGATAGGCTAGCGGGAGGAAGAAGGGAGACCCAGTACTTC. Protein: CASSQDRLAGGRRETQYF.